Listed below are T cell receptor beta chains from one sample, sequenced in a study of cytomegalovirus exposure and HLA in healthy donors. Repertoires were generated with immunoSEQ multiplex PCR, while TCRdb's copy carries only in-frame clones and drops some. In the table there are under 150,000 clones, roughly 80% of which are singletons. Specimen: PBMCs. The receptors originated from a man aged 50-60 years in good health and CMV-seronegative. Each CDR3 is given with its conserved first and last residue. D genes are given only for firm matches. Clone size is stated in some rows and not others, as once, few, many or a class when expanded.

.	TRBV6-1	.	TRBJ1-5	CASSEMGSILMDQPQHF	TGTGCCAGCAGTGAAATGGGGAGCATCTTGATGGATCAGCCCCAGCATTTT
.	TRBV20-1	.	TRBJ2-1	CSANRDEQFF	TGCAGTGCTAACAGGGATGAGCAGTTCTTC
TRBD1	TRBV7-9	.	TRBJ2-3	CASSPRTGESTDTQYF	TGTGCCAGCAGCCCCCGGACAGGGGAGAGCACAGATACGCAGTATTTT
TRBD1	TRBV6-5	.	TRBJ1-2	CASSYYRTGGNYGYTF	TGTGCCAGCAGTTACTACAGGACAGGGGGGAACTATGGCTACACCTTC
.	TRBV7-8	.	TRBJ2-4	CASSLSSGGTEKNIQYF	TGTGCCAGCAGCTTATCCTCCGGCGGGACAGAAAAAAACATTCAGTACTTC
.	TRBV19	.	TRBJ2-7	CASSIGRGSSYEQYF	TGTGCCAGTAGTATTGGCAGGGGTTCGTCCTACGAGCAGTACTTC
.	TRBV2	.	TRBJ1-5	CASSGDPRGHNQPQHF	TGTGCCAGCAGTGGAGATCCGCGAGGGCACAATCAGCCCCAGCATTTT
TRBD2	TRBV29-1	.	TRBJ2-7	CSVVGREGRSYEQYF	TGCAGCGTTGTCGGGCGGGAGGGCCGGTCTTACGAGCAGTACTTC
TRBD2	TRBV9	.	TRBJ2-3	CASSVSGIITDTQYF	TGTGCCAGCAGCGTGAGCGGGATTATAACAGATACGCAGTATTTT
.	TRBV6-1	medium-sized	TRBJ1-4	CASRAGLFNSEKLFF	TGTGCCAGCAGGGCCGGACTCTTTAATAGTGAAAAACTGTTTTTT
.	TRBV30	.	TRBJ2-7	CAWSVLADEQYF	TGTGCCTGGAGTGTACTAGCCGACGAGCAGTACTTC
TRBD2	TRBV28	few	TRBJ2-2	CASSSPASGHTGELFF	TGTGCCAGCAGTTCCCCGGCTAGCGGGCACACCGGGGAGCTGTTTTTT
.	TRBV5-1	.	TRBJ1-1	CASSARDTNTEAFF	TGCGCCAGCAGCGCTCGGGATACCAACACTGAAGCTTTCTTT
.	TRBV7-2	once	TRBJ2-2	CASNRQKNTGELFF	TGTGCCAGCAACAGACAGAAGAACACCGGGGAGCTGTTTTTT
.	TRBV18	few	TRBJ2-1	CASSPRQEVDNEQFF	TGTGCCAGCTCACCACGGCAGGAGGTCGACAATGAGCAGTTCTTC
TRBD1	TRBV18	.	TRBJ1-1	CASSSGTGALNTEAFF	TGTGCCAGCTCATCCGGGACAGGGGCGCTGAACACTGAAGCTTTCTTT
.	TRBV6-5	.	TRBJ1-1	CASRRGRRETEAFF	TGTGCCAGCAGACGCGGACGGAGGGAGACTGAAGCTTTCTTT
.	TRBV29-1	once	TRBJ2-1	CSVEVGGAVNYNEQFF	TGCAGCGTTGAAGTAGGGGGGGCGGTTAATTACAATGAGCAGTTCTTC
.	TRBV15	.	TRBJ2-1	CATSRARENEQFF	TGTGCCACCAGCAGGGCGAGGGAAAATGAGCAGTTCTTC
.	TRBV27	.	TRBJ1-6	CASSYSSDNSPLHF	TGTGCCAGCAGTTACAGCTCCGATAATTCACCCCTCCACTTT
TRBD2	TRBV27	.	TRBJ2-1	CASSSPSGRAVEQFF	TGTGCCAGCAGTTCACCTAGCGGGAGGGCCGTTGAGCAGTTCTTC
.	TRBV19	.	TRBJ1-5	CASSMEDRSFNQPQHF	TGTGCCAGTAGTATGGAGGACAGATCTTTCAATCAGCCCCAGCATTTT
TRBD2	TRBV28	few	TRBJ2-4	CASIGRTSGSRSKNIQYF	TGTGCCAGCATAGGGCGGACTAGCGGGAGTCGATCCAAAAACATTCAGTACTTC
TRBD1	TRBV18	.	TRBJ2-1	CASSSGQLVEGRQFF	TGTGCCAGCTCATCGGGACAGTTGGTAGAAGGAAGGCAGTTCTTC
TRBD2	TRBV7-6	.	TRBJ2-3	CASSLRTASGLYTDTQYF	TGTGCCAGCAGCCTCCGCACCGCTAGCGGTCTATACACAGATACGCAGTATTTT
.	TRBV6-6	medium-sized	TRBJ1-4	CASSYTRTARGEKLFF	TGTGCCAGCAGTTACACCAGGACAGCCCGGGGTGAAAAACTGTTTTTT
TRBD2	TRBV6-5	.	TRBJ2-7	CASAPGRARGYEQYF	TGTGCCAGCGCCCCGGGGAGGGCGCGTGGGTACGAGCAGTACTTC
.	TRBV7-9	.	TRBJ2-7	CSSSLVSYEQYF	TGTTCCAGCAGCTTAGTCTCGTACGAGCAGTACTTC
TRBD2	TRBV7-2	once	TRBJ2-7	CASSSRSILLAGEQYF	TGTGCCAGCAGCTCCCGCTCCATATTATTAGCGGGAGAGCAGTACTTC
TRBD2	TRBV18	.	TRBJ2-5	CASSRQGGETQYF	TGTGCCAGCTCCCGTCAGGGAGGGGAGACCCAGTACTTC
.	TRBV7-9	.	TRBJ2-1	CASSLERGLTYNEQFF	TGTGCCAGCAGCTTAGAGAGAGGACTTACCTACAATGAGCAGTTCTTC
TRBD2	TRBV2	.	TRBJ2-1	CASKGTSGRGEQFF	TGTGCCAGCAAGGGGACTAGCGGGAGAGGTGAGCAGTTCTTC
.	TRBV10-3	once	TRBJ2-4	CAISEGGGENIQYF	TGTGCCATCAGTGAGGGGGGCGGAGAAAACATTCAGTACTTC
.	TRBV11-2	.	TRBJ1-1	CASSLRFGTEAFF	TGTGCCAGCAGCTTGAGGTTCGGCACTGAAGCTTTCTTT
.	TRBV2	.	TRBJ2-5	CASSRLIGETQYF	TGTGCCAGCAGTCGACTGATTGGGGAGACCCAGTACTTC
TRBD2	TRBV28	once	TRBJ2-7	CASNLAGVTYEQYF	TGTGCCAGCAACCTAGCGGGAGTTACCTACGAGCAGTACTTC
.	TRBV20-1	.	TRBJ2-3	CSASISDTQYF	TGCAGTGCTAGTATTTCAGATACGCAGTATTTT
.	TRBV4-3	.	TRBJ2-2	CASGQERRQTNTGELFF	TGCGCCAGCGGCCAAGAACGGCGGCAGACGAACACCGGGGAGCTGTTTTTT
.	TRBV5-5	.	TRBJ2-1	CASSLAGGDLAPWFF	TGTGCCAGCAGCTTGGCCGGTGGGGACTTAGCGCCGTGGTTCTTC
TRBD1	TRBV28	.	TRBJ1-5	CASYPQGAGNQPQHF	TGTGCCAGCTACCCCCAGGGGGCCGGCAATCAGCCCCAGCATTTT
TRBD2	TRBV4-1	.	TRBJ2-2	CASSQEERGPTGELFF	TGCGCCAGCAGCCAAGAAGAGCGGGGTCCCACCGGGGAGCTGTTTTTT
TRBD2	TRBV7-8	.	TRBJ2-7	CASSRSSGRAGEQYF	TGTGCCAGCAGCCGTTCTAGCGGGAGAGCAGGAGAGCAGTACTTC
.	TRBV18	.	TRBJ1-1	CASSPAGGYTEAFF	TGTGCCAGCTCACCGGCGGGGGGGTACACTGAAGCTTTCTTT
.	TRBV4-2	few	TRBJ2-7	CASSQLQGSPPYEQYF	TGTGCCAGCAGCCAACTACAGGGATCCCCCCCCTACGAGCAGTACTTC
TRBD2	TRBV9	.	TRBJ2-1	CASSSLAASYNEQFF	TGTGCCAGCAGCTCACTAGCGGCCTCCTACAATGAGCAGTTCTTC
TRBD2	TRBV19	.	TRBJ2-7	CASSSLAAYEQYF	TGTGCCAGTAGCTCCCTAGCGGCCTACGAGCAGTACTTC
.	TRBV20-1	few	TRBJ1-4	CSALKGEKLFF	TGCAGTGCTCTCAAGGGGGAAAAACTGTTTTTT
TRBD1	TRBV29-1	.	TRBJ2-7	CSVEETGGYEQYF	TGCAGCGTTGAAGAGACAGGGGGCTACGAGCAGTACTTC
TRBD1	TRBV7-2	.	TRBJ2-2	CASTGQGFVAGELFF	TGTGCCAGCACCGGACAGGGTTTCGTGGCCGGGGAGCTGTTTTTT
TRBD2	TRBV19	.	TRBJ2-2	CAGSESGDTGELFF	TGTGCCGGATCTGAGAGCGGGGACACCGGGGAGCTGTTTTTT
.	TRBV20-1	.	TRBJ2-3	CSSKGGDTQYF	TGCAGTTCTAAGGGGGGGGATACGCAGTATTTT
.	TRBV5-1	.	TRBJ2-7	CASSFDSQARQYF	TGCGCCAGCAGCTTCGACAGTCAAGCGCGGCAGTACTTC